This TCR beta chain was profiled in a study of CD8+CD57+ T cells in acquired aplastic anemia. Study details: When averaged, DNA from sorted CD4+ and CD8+ cells came to approximately 3.2 ug. General study findings and limits: Levels of CD8+ Simpson's diversity were not significantly distinct in patients versus controls.

The V end lost 3 bases, the J end lost 0 bases, and 6 bases lay between the germline ends. This CDR3 has 15 residues. From germline, CDR1 is LNHNV and CDR2 YYDKDF (reference sequence). This clonotype occurred many times. The antigen remains undetermined. TCR beta VDJ combinations and CDR3 sequences were profiled from genomic DNA. TCRdb itself ran the reads through MiXCR, one entry per CDR3 protein. The sample shows some 160,000 distinct CDR3 sequences, around 47% of them seen only once. CD8+CD57+ cell expansion, shown by flow cytometry, had occurred in the patients selected for sequencing. The patients, all of them, had severe acquired aplastic anemia.

The V and J genes are TRBV15 and TRBJ1-6; no reliable D call. The TCR sequence derives from a human donor with aplastic anemia. What was sequenced was sorted CD4+, CD8+, or CD8+CD57+ T cells (not recorded which) from PBMCs. The CDR3 DNA reads TGTGCCACCAGCAGGTCAGACTCCTATAATTCACCCCTCCACTTT. Translation: CATSRSDSYNSPLHF.